These 14 T cell receptor beta chains were sequenced from one sample in a study of cytomegalovirus exposure and HLA in healthy donors. The PCR made use of 60 Vbeta and 13 Jbeta primers. Produced via immunoSEQ multiplex PCR; TCRdb's table is partial and in-frame only. Here the sample spans 110,000 or so clones, over 65% being singletons. Sequencing used PBMCs. The receptors shown here come from a middle-aged woman in good health and CMV-seropositive.

As concerns this clone: Mismatch with germline at one junction end may stem from a read error. This sequence joins TRBV9 and TRBJ1-6, with D perhaps matching TRBD1 (6 bases). The CDR3 spans 13 residues. CDR1 and CDR2 (germline): SGDLS, YYNGEE. The CDR3 DNA is TGTGCCAGCAGCGTAGAGGGGGGGGGACCCCTCCATTTT. It encodes CASSVEGGGPLHF.

This chain links TRBV5-1 with TRBJ1-2, with 7 bases lining up with TRBD1. The junction had 7 bases not matched to a gene; V was cut back by 4 bases and J by 1 base. The V gene's germline CDR1 is SGHRS and CDR2 YFSETQ. The CDR3 has 15 residues. The DNA of the CDR3 is TGCGCCAGCAGCCCCGGGACAGTCGATAACTATGGCTACACCTTC. It specifies CASSPGTVDNYGYTF.

The chain recombines TRBV12-5 with TRBJ1-2; 7 nucleotides line up with TRBD1. The CDR3 runs 14 residues. Germline V gene lookup returns CDR1 LGHNT and CDR2 FRNRAP. J lost 7 bases, V lost 1 base, and 6 bases had no gene match. The CDR3 sequence is CASGLGTGVGGYTF. CDR3 coding DNA: TGTGCTAGTGGTTTGGGAACAGGGGTGGGTGGCTACACCTTC.

This rearrangement joins TRBV7-9 to TRBJ1-4; 11 bases agree with TRBD1. Germline V gene data show CDR1 as SEHNR and CDR2 as FQNEAQ (reference sequence). Trimming removed 5 bases from V and 8 bases from J; junction bases left unmatched: 4. The CDR3 is made up of 14 amino acids. The CDR3, as DNA: TGTGCCAGCAGCCTTGGGACAGGGGGAGAAAAACTGTTTTTT. This translates into CASSLGTGGEKLFF.

J is TRBJ1-1 and V is TRBV30; TRBD1 aligns across 7 bases. The CDR3 extends over 19 amino acids. Trimming cost V 2 bases and J 0 bases; bases outside gene matches: 18. Germline CDR1 reads GTSNPN; CDR2 reads SVGIG (reference sequence). CDR3 sequence reads: CAWSKNLGQVEWMNTEAFF. The DNA of the CDR3 is TGTGCCTGGAGTAAGAATCTCGGACAGGTAGAGTGGATGAACACTGAAGCTTTCTTT.

V is TRBV6-5 and J is TRBJ2-2; TRBD2 matches at 9 bases. From germline, CDR1 is MNHEY and CDR2 SVGAGI. The CDR3 totals 15 residues. The J segment lost 0 bases and the V segment lost 6 bases, leaving 2 bases of the junction unmatched. In DNA form, the CDR3 reads TGTGCCAGCAGGCGACTAGCGGCGAACACCGGGGAGCTGTTTTTT. Amino acid sequence: CASRRLAANTGELFF.

In DNA, the CDR3 is TGTGCCTGGAGTCGACAGAATGAGCAGTTCTTC. Translation: CAWSRQNEQFF. The chain recombines TRBV30 with TRBJ2-1, with a weak D call TRBD1 (5 bases). Deletions cut 2 bases from V and 7 bases from J, with 6 bases between. Per germline, CDR1 GTSNPN and CDR2 SVGIG (reference sequence). This CDR3 spans 11 amino acids.

The chain combines TRBV18 with TRBJ1-1; TRBD1 agrees at 10 bases. The CDR3 runs to 15 residues. The J segment lost 8 bases and the V segment lost 3 bases, leaving 9 bases of the junction unmatched. Germline assignment: CDR1 KGHSH and CDR2 LQKENI. CDR3: CASSPQYGQGDEAFF. The CDR3 DNA reads TGTGCCAGCTCACCGCAATATGGACAGGGGGACGAAGCTTTCTTT. Looking up the rest from reference TRBV18 and TRBJ1-1 gives the full variable domain: NAGVMQNPRHLVRRRGQEARLRCSPMKGHSHVYWYRQLPEEGLKFMVYLQKENIIDESGMPKERFSAEFPKEGPSILRIQQVVRGDSAAYFCASSPQYGQGDEAFFGQGTRLTVV.

The chain links TRBV10-1 to TRBJ2-7; a possible D gene is TRBD2 (6 bases). Germline lookup yields CDR1 WNHNN and CDR2 SYGVQD (reference sequence). CDR3 length equals 15 residues. Deletions cut 7 bases from V and 3 bases from J, with 19 bases between. Written as DNA, the CDR3 is TGCGCCAGCAATGCTAGCGAAATTCCCCACTACGAGCAGTACTTC. Amino acid sequence: CASNASEIPHYEQYF.

The rearrangement joins TRBV7-8 to TRBJ2-1; D call uncertain. Trimming left V 0 bases short and J 7 bases short, with 7 bases between. The length of the CDR3 is 13 residues. The germline CDR1 and CDR2 sequences are SGHVS and FQNEAQ. This CDR3 reads CASSLAGRNEQFF. The CDR3 DNA reads as TGTGCCAGCAGCTTAGCGGGCAGGAATGAGCAGTTCTTC.

The chain carries TRBV7-9 and TRBJ1-2, with 10 positions matching TRBD1. The CDR3 is made up of 16 amino acids. Germline lookup yields CDR1 SEHNR and CDR2 FQNEAQ (reference sequence). J gave up 2 bases and V 1 base, and 4 bases lay outside the gene matches. The CDR3 region is CASSLGPGQGNYGYTF. The CDR3 nucleotides read TGTGCCAGCAGCTTAGGGCCGGGACAGGGGAACTATGGCTACACCTTC.

The CDR3 DNA is TGCGCCAGCAGCTTATCAACTAGCGGTCATAGCACAGATACGCAGTATTTT. Translating gives CASSLSTSGHSTDTQYF. The chain combines TRBV5-1 with TRBJ2-3, with 8 positions matching TRBD2. This CDR3 contains 17 residues. Trimming cost V 2 bases and J 0 bases; bases outside gene matches: 8. Germline CDR1 and CDR2: SGHRS and YFSETQ.

The V gene is TRBV14, the J gene TRBJ2-1; D unresolved. Trimming pared 4 bases from V and 9 bases from J, leaving 13 bases between. The germline CDR1 and CDR2 sequences are SGHDN and FVKESK. The CDR3 runs to 13 residues. The CDR3 loop reads CASSPHLGSEQFF. CDR3 in DNA: TGTGCCAGCAGCCCGCACCTAGGCTCTGAGCAGTTCTTC.

The chain uses TRBV6-1 and TRBJ2-1; 12 positions match TRBD2. Per the germline V gene, CDR1 is MNHNS and CDR2 is SASEGT. With 6 bases clipped from V and 8 bases from J, the junction kept 8 bases outside the gene matches. The CDR3 consists of 15 residues. CDR3 loop: CASRPTSGGLYEQFF. CDR3 coding DNA: TGTGCCAGCAGGCCCACTAGCGGGGGGTTGTATGAGCAGTTCTTC.